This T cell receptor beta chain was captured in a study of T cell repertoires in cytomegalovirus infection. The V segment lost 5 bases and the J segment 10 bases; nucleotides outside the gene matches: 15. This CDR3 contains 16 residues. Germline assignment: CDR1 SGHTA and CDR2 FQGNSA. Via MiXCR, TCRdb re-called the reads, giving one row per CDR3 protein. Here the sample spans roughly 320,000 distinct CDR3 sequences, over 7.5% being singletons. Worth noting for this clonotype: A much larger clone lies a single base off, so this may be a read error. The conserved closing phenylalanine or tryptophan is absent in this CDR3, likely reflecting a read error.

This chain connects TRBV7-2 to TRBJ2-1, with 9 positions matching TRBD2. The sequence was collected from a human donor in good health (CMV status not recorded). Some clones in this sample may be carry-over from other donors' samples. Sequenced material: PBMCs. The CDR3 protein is CASSPQAGGLSGEQFL. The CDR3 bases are TGTGCCAGCAGCCCCCAAGCGGGGGGCTTGAGTGGGGAGCAGTTCCTC.